This TCR beta chain was captured by sequencing in a study of blood T cell repertoires in COVID-19. A Seattle source enrolled patients during active infection and followed them longitudinally. Assay: immunoSEQ multiplex PCR; the TCRdb copy retains only in-frame clones and omits some. This table has roughly 180,000 clones, 90% to 95% appearing once. CDR1 LGHDT and CDR2 YNNKEL come from the germline V gene (reference sequence). The CDR3 extends over 12 amino acids. The V end lost 1 base, the J end lost 10 bases, and 10 bases lay between the germline ends. The specimen sequenced was peripheral blood. This chain connects TRBV3-1 (or the pseudogene TRBV3-2) to TRBJ1-1; no clear D. This sequence originates from a man aged 30 to 45 with COVID-19, enrolled during active disease. The CDR3, as DNA: TGTGCCAGCAGCCAAGGGAGGCAGGCAGCTTTCTTT. Translating gives CASSQGRQAAFF.